The following is a T cell receptor (beta chain) sequence with its context. No antigen is known for it. These data originate in a study of cytomegalovirus exposure and HLA in healthy donors. Trimming removed 0 bases from V and 1 base from J, with 9 bases in between. This CDR3 has 15 residues. CDR1 and CDR2 (germline): MGHRA, YSYEKL. Study-level findings and limits: Data from an earlier analysis indicated that most TCR beta V segments were productive either about 87% or about 30% of the time.

PCR involved 60 Vbeta and 13 Jbeta primers. Here immunoSEQ multiplex PCR was the method, and the copy in TCRdb shows in-frame clones only, minus some. The table includes some 130,000 clones, roughly 60% detected once. The source of this sequence is a woman aged 35 to 49 in good health and CMV-seronegative. The chain couples TRBV4-1 to TRBJ1-1; the D is unclear. The sequencing sample was made of PBMCs. The CDR3 loop is CASSQDRERNTEAFF. The CDR3 DNA reads as TGCGCCAGCAGCCAAGATAGAGAGAGGAACACTGAAGCTTTCTTT.